One and the same sample provided the 30 T cell receptor beta chains below, sequenced in a study of prognosis after radiotherapy for stage I lung cancer. TCR beta CDR3 amplification from genomic DNA was performed by two-round multiplex PCR. The first PCR round targeted every TRBV and TRBJ gene with specific primers. In TCRdb, the multiplex PCR reads were re-called with MiXCR into one record per CDR3 protein. The repertoire holds about 59,000 distinct CDR3 sequences, 26% seen once, with 6.5% to 8.5% in the top ten. The sequencing used PBMCs, collected before or after stereotactic body radiation therapy (not recorded which). The receptors stem from a donor aged 50 or older with non-small cell lung cancer.

About this clonotype: This likely reflects a read error, since a far larger clone is one base away. V gene TRBV6-8 combines with J gene TRBJ1-5; D call uncertain. V was trimmed by 6 bases and J by 10 bases, leaving 16 bases between them. The CDR3 runs 13 residues. Germline V lookup: CDR1 MNHGY, CDR2 SAAAGT. CDR3: CASSPGPIHPQHF. Written as DNA, the CDR3 is TGTGCCAGCAGCCCCGGACCCATCCATCCCCAGCATTTT.

A remark on this clonotype: A far more abundant clone sits one base away, making this likely a read error. V is TRBV27 and J is TRBJ2-1, with D perhaps TRBD1 (6 bases). Germline V gene lookup returns CDR1 MNHEY and CDR2 SMNVEV (reference sequence). The CDR3 consists of 16 residues. The CDR3 nucleotides are TGTGCCACCAGTGACTACCTAGAGGGGGACTACAATGAGCAGTTCTTC. The encoded protein is CATSDYLEGDYNEQFF.

This clonotype showed up many times. This chain links TRBV7-6 with TRBJ1-6, with D maybe TRBD1 (6 bases). Germline CDR1 SGHVS, CDR2 FNYEAQ. The CDR3 covers 14 residues. V lost 5 bases to trimming and J lost 7 bases, with 12 bases between them. CDR3 nucleotide sequence: TGTGCCAGCAGCACAGGGAGGGGCAATTCACCCCTCCACTTT. Its translation is CASSTGRGNSPLHF.

This clonotype was observed at least ten times. CDR3 sequence (DNA): TGTGCCACCGGGGACAGGTCGAACACCGGGGAGCTGTTTTTT. This codes for CATGDRSNTGELFF. The chain links TRBV24-1 to TRBJ2-2; TRBD1 matches at 8 bases. This CDR3 comprises 14 residues. V lost 9 bases, J lost 0 bases, and 2 bases stayed unmatched. Germline assignment: CDR1 KGHDR and CDR2 SFDVKD.

In this sample, this clonotype turned up many times. The V and J genes are TRBV7-9 and TRBJ2-1, with a tentative D call TRBD1 (6 bases). Trimming pared 4 bases from V and 2 bases from J, leaving 12 bases between. CDR1 and CDR2 from the germline V gene are SEHNR and FQNEAQ (reference sequence). The CDR3 totals 15 residues. CDR3 sequence reads: CASSSSRGPYNEQFF. CDR3 nucleotide sequence: TGTGCCAGCAGCTCCAGCAGGGGCCCCTACAATGAGCAGTTCTTC.

This clonotype was picked up many times. The chain employs TRBV7-3 and TRBJ2-2, with 7 positions matching TRBD1. J lost 6 bases, V lost 7 bases, and 5 bases had no gene match. Germline V gene lookup returns CDR1 SGHTA and CDR2 FQGTGA. The CDR3 is 13 amino acids. CDR3 region: CASTAQGAGELFF. CDR3 coding DNA: TGTGCCAGCACCGCCCAGGGGGCCGGGGAGCTGTTTTTT.

The sample holds many counts of this clonotype. The genes are TRBV27 and TRBJ2-1; no reliable D call. The CDR3 runs 15 residues. Germline CDR1 is MNHEY and CDR2 is SMNVEV (reference sequence). The V gene lost 5 bases and the J gene lost 0 bases, with 11 bases spanning the gap. CDR3 bases: TGTGCCAGCAGTCAAGTTTACCCCTCCTACAATGAGCAGTTCTTC. Protein sequence: CASSQVYPSYNEQFF.

This clonotype was counted once. One end of the junction fails to match germline, which may point to a read error. The chain couples TRBV6-2 or TRBV6-3 to TRBJ1-2; no firm D call. The CDR3 contains 15 residues. In germline, CDR1 is MNHEY, CDR2 SVGEGT. As DNA, the CDR3 is TGTGCCAGCAGTACCCGATTTGACGAGGGCTATGGCTACACGTTC. This translates into CASSTRFDEGYGYTF.

This clonotype appeared many times. V usage is TRBV12-3 or TRBV12-4 and J usage is TRBJ2-1; 9 bases align to TRBD2. Germline trimming cut 4 bases from V and 7 bases from J; bases unmatched to any gene: 5. The CDR3 spans 14 residues. This chain's CDR3 is CASSSSGAGNEQFF. CDR3 bases: TGTGCCAGCAGTTCTAGCGGGGCGGGTAATGAGCAGTTCTTC.

This clonotype has at least ten counts. The rearrangement uses TRBV12-3 or TRBV12-4 and TRBJ1-1, with TRBD1 identical over 8 bases. The CDR3 runs to 12 residues. Germline trimming cut 7 bases from V and 11 bases from J; bases unmatched to any gene: 9. In nucleotides, the CDR3 is TGTGCCAGCAACCCGCGGGGACAGGCCGCTTTCTTT. Its protein product is CASNPRGQAAFF.

Remarks on this clonotype: A read error may be the cause here, since a much bigger clone is one base away. This rearrangement joins TRBV7-8 to TRBJ2-1; TRBD1 agrees at 9 bases. The CDR3 is 14 amino acids. Germline V CDR1 and CDR2: SGHVS, FQNEAQ. The CDR3 DNA reads TGTGCCAGCAGCCCCTGGGACAGGGCCAATGAGCAGTCCTTC. The encoded protein is CASSPWDRANEQSF. Based on the CDR3 plus reference TRBV7-8 and TRBJ2-1, the full variable domain is GAGVSQSPRYKVAKRGQDVALRCDPISGHVSLFWYQQALGQGPEFLTYFQNEAQLDKSGLPSDRFFAERPEGSVSTLKIQRTQQEDSAVYLCASSPWDRANEQSFGPGTRLTVL.

Here the CDR3 DNA reads TGTGCCAGCAGCCCTTTAGAGGGGGAGTTTACAGATACGCAGTATTTT. Translation gives CASSPLEGEFTDTQYF. The V gene is TRBV12-3 or TRBV12-4, the J gene TRBJ2-3; D may be TRBD1 (6 bases). The length of the CDR3 is 16 residues. The V gene lost 6 bases and the J gene lost 3 bases, with 19 bases spanning the gap.

A remark on this clonotype: This could be a read error, since a much larger clone is one nucleotide away. The CDR3 nucleotides are TGTGTCAGCAGCTCGGCGGGGGGGCTGGCCAAAAACATTCAGTACTTC. It encodes CVSSSAGGLAKNIQYF. The chain combines TRBV5-4 with TRBJ2-4; 9 bases match TRBD2. The CDR3 sequence is 16 residues long. From germline, CDR1 is SGHNT and CDR2 YYREEE (reference sequence). The full variable domain, its missing parts supplied by reference TRBV5-4 and TRBJ2-4, is ETGVTQSPTHLIKTRGQQVTLRCSSQSGHNTVSWYQQALGQGPQFIFQYYREEENGRGNFPPRFSGLQFPNYSSELNVNALELDDSALYLCVSSSAGGLAKNIQYFGAGTRLSVL.

This clonotype was counted many times. The chain has TRBV11-2 and TRBJ1-5; D remains unclear. The V end lost 2 bases, the J end lost 5 bases, and 7 bases lay between the germline ends. This CDR3 spans 13 amino acids. Germline CDR1 SGHAT, CDR2 FQNNGV. The CDR3 spells CASSLSLDQPQHF. CDR3 DNA sequence: TGTGCCAGCAGCTTAAGTCTGGATCAGCCCCAGCATTTT. Variable domain in full (rest from reference TRBV11-2 and TRBJ1-5): EAGVAQSPRYKIIEKRQSVAFWCNPISGHATLYWYQQILGQGPKLLIQFQNNGVVDDSQLPKDRFSAERLKGVDSTLKIQPAKLEDSAVYLCASSLSLDQPQHFGDGTRLSIL.

With regard to this clonotype: It is likely a read error: a sequence one base away is far more abundant. V gene TRBV6-2 or TRBV6-3 combines with J gene TRBJ2-5; perhaps TRBD2 as D (6 bases). CDR3 size: 13 residues. Germline CDR1 is MNHEY and CDR2 is SVGEGT. The CDR3 region is CASSEAPGGTHYF. In DNA, the CDR3 is TGTGCCAGCAGTGAGGCGCCCGGAGGGACCCATTACTTC.

The V gene is TRBV6-1, the J gene TRBJ2-2; TRBD1 matches 9 bases. This CDR3 comprises 16 residues. Unmatched junction bases numbered 16, after V lost 10 bases and J lost 7 bases. Germline CDR1 MNHNS, CDR2 SASEGT. The CDR3 reads CAILRSTGGGHGELFF. The CDR3 bases are TGTGCCATCCTTCGCAGTACAGGGGGCGGTCACGGGGAGCTGTTTTTT.

The table lists this clonotype with many counts. The V and J genes are TRBV6-2 or TRBV6-3 and TRBJ1-2; D gene ambiguous. Germline CDR1 and CDR2: MNHEY and SVGEGT. Trimming took off 2 bases at V and 2 bases at J, with 12 bases between the two ends. This CDR3 spans 15 amino acids. The CDR3 coding sequence is TGTGCCAGCAGTTACCTTTTATGGGAAAACTATGGCTACACCTTC. Its translation is CASSYLLWENYGYTF.

As for this clonotype: One end of the junction fails to match germline, which may point to a read error. The chain has TRBV6-5 and TRBJ1-5; D gene uncertain. The CDR3 runs 15 residues. CDR1 is MNHEY, CDR2 SVGAGI, per germline. The chain's CDR3 is CASSYGVDRNQPQNF. DNA of the CDR3: TGTGCCAGCAGTTACGGCGTCGATAGAAATCAGCCCCAGAATTTT.

The chain joins TRBV6-5 to TRBJ2-3, with 8 bases that match TRBD2. V was pared by 2 bases and J by 5 bases, with 9 bases of the junction left unmatched. The CDR3 is made up of 16 amino acids. The germline V gene has CDR1 MNHEY and CDR2 SVGAGI. CDR3 protein: CASSYMRGANIDTQYF. The CDR3 nucleotides are TGTGCCAGCAGTTACATGCGGGGGGCTAACATAGATACGCAGTATTTT.

In its sample, this clonotype was seen many times. The V call is TRBV5-1, the J call TRBJ1-6; maybe TRBD1 (5 bases). The CDR3 is 16 residues long. V gave up 2 bases and J gave up 7 bases, with 16 bases separating them. Germline CDR1 reads SGHRS; CDR2 reads YFSETQ. The CDR3 protein is CASSFEENRKNSPLHF. The CDR3 DNA sequence: TGCGCCAGCAGCTTTGAGGAAAACAGGAAAAATTCACCCCTCCACTTT.

In regard to this clonotype: This may arise from a read error, as a much more abundant clone is one base away. The chain has TRBV5-4 and TRBJ1-6; the match to TRBD1 covers 7 bases. The CDR3 runs to 16 residues. In germline, CDR1 is SGHNT, CDR2 YYREEE (reference sequence). The CDR3 reads CARSLGPGTENSPLHF. CDR3 DNA: TGTGCCAGAAGCTTGGGACCCGGGACAGAGAATTCACCCCTCCACTTT. Full variable domain (rest looked up from reference TRBV5-4 and TRBJ1-6): ETGVTQSPTHLIKTRGQQVTLRCSSQSGHNTVSWYQQALGQGPQFIFQYYREEENGRGNFPPRFSGLQFPNYSSELNVNALELDDSALYLCARSLGPGTENSPLHFGNGTRLTVT.

With respect to this clonotype: A far larger clone differs by one base, so this is likely a read error. The chain has TRBV6-1 and TRBJ2-7; no clear D gene. Germline CDR1 and CDR2: MNHNS and SASEGT. Trimming shortened V by 7 bases and J by 0 bases, and 13 bases separated the two germline ends. CDR3 length: 14 amino acids. The CDR3 sequence is CASISVEASYEQYF. The CDR3 DNA is TGTGCCAGCATTTCCGTGGAAGCCTCCTACGAGCAGTACTTC.

The table lists this clonotype with many counts. The rearrangement joins TRBV18 to TRBJ1-4; D is ambiguous. CDR1 is KGHSH and CDR2 is LQKENI in the germline V gene. CDR3 length equals 14 residues. The ends were cut back, 5 bases at V and 7 bases at J, with 14 bases in the middle. The CDR3 region has the DNA TGTGCCAGCTCATACAGAGACGGAGGTGAAAAACTGTTTTTT. It codes for CASSYRDGGEKLFF.

A word on this clonotype: A much bigger clone sits one base away, suggesting this may be a read error. The chain couples TRBV2 to TRBJ1-2; D is undetermined. Germline lookup yields CDR1 SNHLY and CDR2 FYNNEI. The CDR3 runs to 12 residues. The CDR3 loop reads CASSVEVPGCTF. The CDR3, as DNA: TGTGCCAGCAGTGTGGAAGTACCTGGCTGCACCTTC.

This clonotype has a count of ten or more. V usage is TRBV5-1 and J usage is TRBJ2-5; D might be TRBD1 or TRBD2, each matching 6 bases. CDR1 is SGHRS and CDR2 is YFSETQ in the germline V gene. The length of the CDR3 is 16 residues. V gave up 0 bases and J gave up 4 bases, with 16 bases separating them. The CDR3 sequence: CASSLGPRGPGETQYF. In DNA form, the CDR3 reads TGCGCCAGCAGCTTGGGCCCCCGGGGGCCGGGAGAGACCCAGTACTTC.

Concerning this clonotype itself: A much larger clone lies one base from this, so it may be a read error. The CDR3 DNA follows: TGTGCCAGCAGCTTGGCACAGGGGTTAGAGCATTTCTTC. It translates to CASSLAQGLEHFF. The rearrangement links TRBV5-4 to TRBJ2-1, with 7 bases lining up with TRBD1. Germline lookup yields CDR1 SGHNT and CDR2 YYREEE (reference sequence). This CDR3 is 13 amino acids long. Full variable domain (remainder filled in from reference TRBV5-4 and TRBJ2-1): ETGVTQSPTHLIKTRGQQVTLRCSSQSGHNTVSWYQQALGQGPQFIFQYYREEENGRGNFPPRFSGLQFPNYSSELNVNALELDDSALYLCASSLAQGLEHFFGPGTRLTVL.

This clonotype appeared many times. The chain has TRBV5-1 and TRBJ1-4; the D gene is possibly TRBD1 (6 bases). V lost 0 bases and J lost 6, with 9 bases in between. The CDR3 is 14 residues long. From germline, CDR1 is SGHRS and CDR2 YFSETQ. Here the CDR3 reads CASSLVPGDEKLFF. CDR3 sequence (DNA): TGCGCCAGCAGCTTGGTACCAGGGGATGAAAAACTGTTTTTT.

By proportion, this clonotype is medium-sized. The genes are TRBV12-3 or TRBV12-4 and TRBJ1-6; TRBD1 matches 9 bases. With 5 bases clipped from V and 10 bases from J, the junction kept 9 bases outside the gene matches. This CDR3 is built from 15 residues. The CDR3 nucleotides are TGTGCCAGCAGTCCCGGGACAGGGATGCGATCACCCCTCCACTTT. It translates to CASSPGTGMRSPLHF.

The table lists this clonotype with many counts. This chain links TRBV29-1 with TRBJ1-2, with TRBD1 identical over 7 bases. The CDR3 is 11 amino acids. CDR1 and CDR2 from the germline V gene are SQVTM and ANQGSEA. Here the CDR3 reads CTSQGDYGYTF. In DNA, the CDR3 is TGCACCAGCCAGGGGGACTATGGCTACACCTTC.

The chain combines TRBV14 with TRBJ2-7; D call uncertain. The germline CDR1 and CDR2 sequences are SGHDN and FVKESK. The CDR3 is made up of 12 amino acids. V was clipped by 1 base and J by 7 bases, with 8 bases between them. CDR3 region: CASSQGEKEQYF. CDR3 DNA sequence: TGTGCCAGCAGCCAAGGGGAAAAAGAGCAGTACTTC.